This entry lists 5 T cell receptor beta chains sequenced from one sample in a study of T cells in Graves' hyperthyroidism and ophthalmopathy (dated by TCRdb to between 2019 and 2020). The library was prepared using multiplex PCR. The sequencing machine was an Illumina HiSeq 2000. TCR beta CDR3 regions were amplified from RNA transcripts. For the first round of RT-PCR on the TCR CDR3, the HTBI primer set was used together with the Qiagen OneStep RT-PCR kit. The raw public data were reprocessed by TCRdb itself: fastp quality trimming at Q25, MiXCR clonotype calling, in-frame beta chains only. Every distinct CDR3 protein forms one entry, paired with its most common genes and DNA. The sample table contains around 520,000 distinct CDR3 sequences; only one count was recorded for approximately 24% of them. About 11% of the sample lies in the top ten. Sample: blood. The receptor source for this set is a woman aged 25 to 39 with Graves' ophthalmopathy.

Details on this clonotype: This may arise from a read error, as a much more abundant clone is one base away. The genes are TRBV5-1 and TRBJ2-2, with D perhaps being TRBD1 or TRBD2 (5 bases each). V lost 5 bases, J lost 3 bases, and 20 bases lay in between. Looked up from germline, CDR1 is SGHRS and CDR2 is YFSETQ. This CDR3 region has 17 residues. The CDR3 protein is CASSPGLSEGHTGELFF. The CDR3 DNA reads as TGCGCCAGCAGTCCGGGTCTAAGCGAGGGACACACCGGGGAGCTGTTTTTT.

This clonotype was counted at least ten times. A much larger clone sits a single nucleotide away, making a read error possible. The chain's CDR3 is CSVIGSSTEAFF. In nucleotides, the CDR3 is TGCAGCGTGATCGGTTCGTCCACTGAAGCTTTCTTT. The rearrangement uses TRBV29-1 and TRBJ1-1; D is unresolved. This CDR3 is built from 12 residues. V gave up 6 bases and J gave up 4 bases, with 12 bases separating them. CDR1 and CDR2 from the germline V gene are SQVTM and ANQGSEA.

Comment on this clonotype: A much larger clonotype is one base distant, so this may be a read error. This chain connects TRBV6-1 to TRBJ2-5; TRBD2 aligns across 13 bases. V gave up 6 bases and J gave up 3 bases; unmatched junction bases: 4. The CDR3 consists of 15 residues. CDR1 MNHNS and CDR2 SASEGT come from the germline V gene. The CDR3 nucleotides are TGTGCCAGCAGGCTGGGACTAGCGGGGAAAGAGACCCAGTACTTC. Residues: CASRLGLAGKETQYF.

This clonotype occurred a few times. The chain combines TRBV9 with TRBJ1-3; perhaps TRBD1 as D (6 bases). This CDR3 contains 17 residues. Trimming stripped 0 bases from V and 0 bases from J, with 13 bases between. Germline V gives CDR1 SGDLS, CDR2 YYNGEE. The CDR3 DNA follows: TGTGCCAGCAGCGTAGGGGGGGCGGGATTCTCTGGAAACACCATATATTTT. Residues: CASSVGGAGFSGNTIYF.

CDR3 sequence (DNA): TGTGCCAGCAGCTTAGGGACAGCTAATGAAAAACTGTTTTTT. Its protein is CASSLGTANEKLFF. The V call is TRBV9, the J call TRBJ1-4, with 7 nucleotides matching TRBD1. The CDR3 length is 14 residues. Germline CDR1 is SGDLS and CDR2 is YYNGEE. Unmatched junction bases numbered 3, after V lost 4 bases and J lost 3 bases. The variable domain in full, with the rest retrieved from reference TRBV9 and TRBJ1-4, is DSGVTQTPKHLITATGQRVTLRCSPRSGDLSVYWYQQSLDQGLQFLIQYYNGEERAKGNILERFSAQQFPDLHSELNLSSLELGDSALYFCASSLGTANEKLFFGSGTQLSVL.